The T cell receptor beta chain described here comes from a study of T cells after yellow fever vaccination. Study-wide findings and caveats: Sorted repertoires could include abundant contaminating clonotypes from bulk cells.

Each CDR3 protein gets one entry after TCRdb re-called the 5' RACE reads with MiXCR. The sample gives about 170,000 distinct CDR3 sequences, about 11% of which show up once; just over 35% is in the top ten. The germline V gene has CDR1 MNHNY and CDR2 SVGAGI (reference sequence). The CDR3 contains 11 residues. The V gene lost 5 bases and the J gene lost 5 bases, with 3 bases spanning the gap. Turning to this clonotype: Antigen specificity is unknown.

The gene calls are TRBV6-6 and TRBJ2-2; D is ambiguous. The specimen comprised CD8+ T cells sorted from PBMCs, sampled 15 days after the yellow fever booster vaccination. The TCR was taken from a man between 18 and 35 years old who received the YFV17D yellow fever vaccine. The CDR3 region has the DNA TGTGCCAGCAGTGAAACCGGGGAGCTGTTTTTT. It is translated as CASSETGELFF.